What follows are 6 T cell receptor beta chains derived from one specimen sequenced in a study of CD8 T cells in ankylosing spondylitis. TCRdb itself ran the 5' RACE reads through MiXCR, one entry per CDR3 protein. The profile shows roughly 7,300 distinct CDR3 sequences, more than 8% of them singletons. Input material: blood, either unsorted or a sorted T cell fraction (not recorded which). The receptors derive from a male donor with ankylosing spondylitis or in good health (not recorded which).

This clonotype was picked up many times. CDR3 DNA sequence: TGTGCCAGCAGCCCCCCGGGGGCCTCCTACAATGAGCAGTTCTTC. It is translated as CASSPPGASYNEQFF. The chain combines TRBV9 with TRBJ2-1; D is tentatively TRBD1 or TRBD2 (6 bases each). The CDR3 totals 15 residues. CDR1 SGDLS and CDR2 YYNGEE come from the germline V gene. V lost 4 bases to trimming and J lost 0 bases, with 11 bases between them.

This clonotype rates as medium-sized (0.01 to 0.1%). The V call is TRBV9, the J call TRBJ2-2; D is unclear. Germline V gene sequence: CDR1 SGDLS, CDR2 YYNGEE. The length of the CDR3 is 16 residues. Trimming took 3 bases from V and 4 from J, leaving 16 bases between them. The CDR3, as DNA: TGTGCCAGCAGCGGGCTTTCGGGCGGAGTCACCGGGGAGCTGTTTTTT. The encoded protein is CASSGLSGGVTGELFF.

This clonotype appeared many times. The V gene is TRBV9, the J gene TRBJ1-1; possibly TRBD1 for D (6 bases). The V and J ends lost 4 bases and 1 base respectively, with 14 bases between them. In germline, CDR1 is SGDLS, CDR2 YYNGEE. The CDR3 extends over 15 amino acids. CDR3 loop: CASSPPLQGNTEAFF. In nucleotides, the CDR3 is TGTGCCAGCAGCCCACCCCTACAGGGGAACACTGAAGCTTTCTTT.

A word on this clonotype: A much larger clone sits a single nucleotide away, making a read error possible. Because the CDR3 is missing its conserved closing phenylalanine or tryptophan, this is likely a read error. V is TRBV9 and J is TRBJ2-3; 7 positions agree with TRBD1. Germline CDR1 and CDR2: SGDLS and YYNGEE. The CDR3 runs 14 residues. Losses at the gene ends were 4 bases for V and 6 bases for J; bases not matched to a gene: 8. CDR3 loop: CASSPTTGADTQYI. Written as DNA, the CDR3 is TGTGCCAGCAGCCCAACTACAGGGGCGGATACGCAGTATATT.

This clonotype is termed medium-sized. This chain connects TRBV9 to TRBJ1-2; 9 bases line up with TRBD1. The length of the CDR3 is 16 residues. With V trimmed by 6 bases and J by 7 bases, 16 bases remained unmatched. The V gene's germline CDR1 is SGDLS and CDR2 YYNGEE. The CDR3 DNA follows: TGTGCCAGCACCGACCCACTACAGGGGGCGGACCGTGGCTACACCTTC. This sequence encodes CASTDPLQGADRGYTF.

This chain uses TRBV9 with TRBJ2-1; 9 nucleotides agree with TRBD2. J gave up 8 bases and V 4 bases, and 7 bases lay outside the gene matches. The germline V gene has CDR1 SGDLS and CDR2 YYNGEE. The CDR3 loop spans 14 amino acids. In nucleotides, the CDR3 is TGTGCCAGCAGCCGTAGCGGGAGTCTAGATGAGCAGTTCTTC. Translated: CASSRSGSLDEQFF.